Listed here is a single T cell receptor (beta chain). Antigen unknown. Germline values: CDR1 SEHNR, CDR2 FQNEAQ (reference sequence). The CDR3 covers 13 residues. The ends lost 1 base at V and 4 bases at J; junction bases unmatched: 0. These data come from a study of T cell responses to AZD1222 COVID-19 vaccine. Study-wide points: Most donors were white British and more were female, and clonal diversity was possibly underestimated.

Profiling relied on immunoSEQ multiplex PCR, and the TCRdb table lists in-frame clones only, not all of them. Among 43,000 or so clones listed, about 90% were seen once. The sequencing here drew on peripheral blood, taken 28 days after the second AZD1222 dose. This clonotype was sampled from an adult who received the AZD1222 COVID-19 vaccine. This chain joins TRBV7-9 and TRBJ1-1, with 7 bases aligning to TRBD1. The CDR3: CASSLDRGTEAFF. The CDR3 DNA is TGTGCCAGCAGCTTAGACAGGGGCACTGAAGCTTTCTTT.